Each of the 28 T cell receptor beta chains below was sequenced from the same sample in a study of blood T cell repertoires in COVID-19. Measured with immunoSEQ multiplex PCR; TCRdb has only the in-frame clones, and not every one. In the table there are about 220,000 clones, roughly 80% of which are singletons. What was sequenced was peripheral blood. These receptors were taken from a woman in her sixties with acute or convalescent COVID-19.

This clone appeared a few times. The CDR3 DNA reads TGTGCCAGCAGCACATGGACAGTCGGGCAGCCCCAGCATTTT. Its protein is CASSTWTVGQPQHF. The V and J genes are TRBV5-6 and TRBJ1-5; a weak D match, TRBD1 (6 bases). The germline V gene encodes CDR1 SGHDT and CDR2 YYEEEE. V was pared by 4 bases and J by 7 bases, with 15 bases between. The CDR3 runs 14 residues.

J is TRBJ1-1 and V is TRBV9, with D unresolved. V lost 6 bases and J 2 bases, leaving 14 bases between the germline ends. This CDR3 has 14 amino acids. Germline lookup yields CDR1 SGDLS and CDR2 YYNGEE. CDR3 DNA: TGTGCCAGCAACACCGGAGGGATCAACACTGAAGCTTTCTTT. Amino acids: CASNTGGINTEAFF.

This chain joins TRBV12-3 or TRBV12-4 and TRBJ2-7, with no clear D. CDR3 length: 12 residues. V was pared by 7 bases and J by 2 bases, with 9 bases between. CDR3 bases: TGTGCCAGCAAAGGAGAGCCCTACGAGCAGTACTTC. Its translation is CASKGEPYEQYF.

This sequence joins TRBV9 and TRBJ2-3; weak D call: TRBD1 (7 bases). The ends were cut back, 1 base at V and 7 bases at J, with 16 bases in the middle. The CDR3 extends over 15 amino acids. The germline V gene encodes CDR1 SGDLS and CDR2 YYNGEE. CDR3 amino acids: CASSVSGGGRNTQYF. CDR3 DNA sequence: TGTGCCAGCAGCGTATCAGGAGGGGGCCGAAATACGCAGTATTTT.

The rearrangement joins TRBV19 to TRBJ2-3; no clear D gene. Trimming cost V 7 bases and J 2 bases, with 10 bases left between them. Germline CDR1 is LNHDA and CDR2 is SQIVND (reference sequence). This CDR3 region has 13 residues. CDR3 nucleotide sequence: TGTGCCAGTAAGCACAGAAACACAGATACGCAGTATTTT. Its protein is CASKHRNTDTQYF.

The rearrangement uses TRBV5-1 and TRBJ1-2; D unclear. Germline V gene lookup returns CDR1 SGHRS and CDR2 YFSETQ. The V gene lost 5 bases and the J gene lost 8 bases, with 16 bases spanning the gap. The CDR3 has 13 amino acids. As DNA, the CDR3 is TGCGCCAGCAGTGAGGATTGGATCGGCGGCTACACCTTC. Its protein product is CASSEDWIGGYTF.

The chain has TRBV6-5 and TRBJ2-1, with D possibly matching TRBD1 (6 bases). V lost 2 bases to trimming and J lost 0 bases, with 11 bases between them. The V gene's germline CDR1 is MNHEY and CDR2 SVGAGI. The CDR3 extends over 16 amino acids. CDR3 amino acids: CASSYLTGGSYNEQFF. The CDR3 DNA sequence: TGTGCCAGCAGTTACCTGACAGGCGGCTCCTACAATGAGCAGTTCTTC.

The CDR3 is CASSLIAAYNEQFF. CDR3 DNA: TGTGCCAGCAGCTTAATTGCAGCCTACAATGAGCAGTTCTTC. The rearrangement links TRBV7-3 to TRBJ2-1; no clear D gene. The CDR3 covers 14 residues. Trimming stripped 1 base from V and 2 bases from J, with 6 bases between. Germline CDR1 SGHTA, CDR2 FQGTGA.

This clone was seen only a few times. V is TRBV2 and J is TRBJ1-1, with D possibly TRBD1 on 6 matching bases. The V gene lost 5 bases and the J gene lost 2 bases, with 9 bases spanning the gap. Per germline, CDR1 SNHLY and CDR2 FYNNEI. The CDR3 extends over 13 amino acids. The CDR3 is CASSTGINTEAFF. For the CDR3, the DNA is TGTGCCAGCAGTACAGGGATTAACACTGAAGCTTTCTTT. Combining the CDR3 with reference TRBV2 and TRBJ1-1 gives the whole variable domain EPEVTQTPSHQVTQMGQEVILRCVPISNHLYFYWYRQILGQKVEFLVSFYNNEISEKSEIFDDQFSVERPDGSNFTLKIRSTKLEDSAMYFCASSTGINTEAFFGQGTRLTVV.

The chain combines TRBV19 with TRBJ1-3, with D possibly TRBD1 on 5 matching bases. The CDR3 is made up of 17 amino acids. Germline V gene data show CDR1 as LNHDA and CDR2 as SQIVND (reference sequence). V lost 7 bases, J lost 4 bases, and 23 bases lay in between. The CDR3 bases are TGTGCCAGTATGATCCGGGGGTCTCGGTTGCGAGGAAACACCATATATTTT. As protein: CASMIRGSRLRGNTIYF.

V is TRBV9 and J is TRBJ2-2; 9 bases are a match to TRBD1. This CDR3 contains 15 residues. Germline CDR1 reads SGDLS; CDR2 reads YYNGEE. Trimming took 0 bases from V and 5 from J; bases not matched to a gene: 2. In DNA, the CDR3 is TGTGCCAGCAGCGTAGAAGGGACAGGGACCGGGGAGCTGTTTTTT. Translation: CASSVEGTGTGELFF.

The chain uses TRBV5-1 and TRBJ2-3; 13 positions match TRBD2. The CDR3 has 18 amino acids. The J segment lost 4 bases and the V segment lost 3 bases, leaving 11 bases of the junction unmatched. In germline, CDR1 is SGHRS, CDR2 YFSETQ. The CDR3 bases are TGCGCCAGCAGCTCCGGGACTAGCGGGGTCACGAGCGCAGATACGCAGTATTTT. Protein sequence: CASSSGTSGVTSADTQYF.

J is TRBJ1-5 and V is TRBV5-4, with D maybe TRBD1 (6 bases). This CDR3 is 14 amino acids long. CDR1 is SGHNT, CDR2 YYREEE, per germline (reference sequence). The ends were cut back, 4 bases at V and 7 bases at J, with 15 bases in the middle. Here the CDR3 reads CASSQTRGCQPQHF. DNA of the CDR3: TGTGCCAGCAGCCAGACCAGGGGATGCCAGCCCCAGCATTTT.

This clone was recorded once. V usage is TRBV27 and J usage is TRBJ2-5; a possible D gene is TRBD1 (6 bases). CDR3 length: 13 residues. Germline V CDR1 and CDR2: MNHEY, SMNVEV (reference sequence). Trimming pared 2 bases from V and 7 bases from J, leaving 11 bases between. The CDR3, as DNA: TGTGCCAGCAGTTTAAACAGGGTGGGGACCCAGTACTTC. Translation: CASSLNRVGTQYF.

V is TRBV7-2 and J is TRBJ2-2; perhaps TRBD2 as D (6 bases). The CDR3 consists of 14 residues. V dropped 2 bases and J dropped 3 bases, with 7 bases sitting between them. CDR1 is SGHTA and CDR2 is FQGNSA in the germline V gene. The chain's CDR3 is CASSLTGDTGELFF. The CDR3 coding sequence is TGTGCCAGCAGCTTAACGGGGGACACCGGGGAGCTGTTTTTT.

The rearrangement joins TRBV19 to TRBJ1-1, with 8 bases matching TRBD1. The CDR3 spans 11 residues. Germline V gives CDR1 LNHDA, CDR2 SQIVND (reference sequence). Losses at the gene ends were 5 bases for V and 11 bases for J; bases not matched to a gene: 4. The CDR3 sequence is CASSSRDRAFF. The CDR3 nucleotides read TGTGCCAGTAGTTCTAGGGACAGGGCTTTCTTT.

This sequence joins TRBV2 and TRBJ1-1, with D unclear. V was shortened by 8 bases and J by 6 bases, with 13 bases between the two germline ends. CDR1 and CDR2 (germline): SNHLY, FYNNEI. The CDR3 contains 12 residues. The CDR3 DNA follows: TGTGCCAGCGGCTTGATAGCGGCTGAAGCTTTCTTT. Its protein is CASGLIAAEAFF. The full variable domain, completed using reference TRBV2 and TRBJ1-1, is EPEVTQTPSHQVTQMGQEVILRCVPISNHLYFYWYRQILGQKVEFLVSFYNNEISEKSEIFDDQFSVERPDGSNFTLKIRSTKLEDSAMYFCASGLIAAEAFFGQGTRLTVV.

The V call is TRBV2, the J call TRBJ2-2; D gene uncertain. Germline V gene lookup returns CDR1 SNHLY and CDR2 FYNNEI. Trimming stripped 3 bases from V and 1 base from J, with 6 bases between. The CDR3 loop spans 14 amino acids. The CDR3 nucleotides read TGTGCCAGCAGTGAGTCGAGGAACACCGGGGAGCTGTTTTTT. The encoded protein is CASSESRNTGELFF.

V is TRBV19 and J is TRBJ1-6, with 10 bases lining up with TRBD1. The CDR3 runs to 17 residues. Germline V lookup: CDR1 LNHDA, CDR2 SQIVND (reference sequence). J lost 10 bases, V lost 2 bases, and 11 bases had no gene match. CDR3 loop: CASSIFGGGQGPSPLHF. DNA for the CDR3: TGTGCCAGTAGTATATTCGGTGGGGGACAGGGGCCCTCACCCCTCCACTTT. Full variable domain (rest looked up from reference TRBV19 and TRBJ1-6): DGGITQSPKYLFRKEGQNVTLSCEQNLNHDAMYWYRQDPGQGLRLIYYSQIVNDFQKGDIAEGYSVSREKKESFPLTVTSAQKNPTAFYLCASSIFGGGQGPSPLHFGNGTRLTVT.

The V call is TRBV2, the J call TRBJ2-5; D perhaps matches TRBD1 (6 bases). The germline CDR1 and CDR2 sequences are SNHLY and FYNNEI. This CDR3 spans 16 amino acids. The V and J ends lost 6 bases and 2 bases respectively, with 19 bases between them. DNA of the CDR3: TGTGCCAGCAGGAAACCTAGAGACAGGTATCAAGAGACCCAGTACTTC. This gives the protein CASRKPRDRYQETQYF. Filled out from reference TRBV2 and TRBJ2-5, the complete variable domain reads EPEVTQTPSHQVTQMGQEVILRCVPISNHLYFYWYRQILGQKVEFLVSFYNNEISEKSEIFDDQFSVERPDGSNFTLKIRSTKLEDSAMYFCASRKPRDRYQETQYFGPGTRLLVL.

A single count supports this clone. The genes are TRBV7-8 and TRBJ1-1; 8 bases agree with TRBD1. Trimming took 4 bases from V and 0 from J; bases not matched to a gene: 13. CDR1 is SGHVS, CDR2 FQNEAQ, per germline. CDR3 size: 18 residues. Here the CDR3 DNA reads TGTGCCAGCAGCTCCGAACGACAGGGGTTTCTCATGAACACTGAAGCTTTCTTT. Its translation: CASSSERQGFLMNTEAFF.

The rearrangement links TRBV28 to TRBJ2-4, with 7 bases that match TRBD1. After removal of 10 bases from V and 4 bases from J, the junction contained 16 bases not matched to a gene. This CDR3 has 16 residues. Germline V gene lookup returns CDR1 MDHEN and CDR2 SYDVKM. CDR3 residues: CATLVGPGTAKNIQYF. The CDR3 nucleotides read TGTGCCACCCTGGTAGGCCCCGGGACAGCTAAAAACATTCAGTACTTC.

The V call is TRBV5-6, the J call TRBJ1-1; TRBD1 is a possible D gene (6 bases). V was trimmed by 3 bases and J by 5 bases, leaving 11 bases between them. The V gene's germline CDR1 is SGHDT and CDR2 YYEEEE. CDR3 length: 13 residues. CDR3 in amino acids: CASSYGQPTEAFF. The CDR3 nucleotides read TGTGCCAGCAGCTACGGACAGCCAACTGAAGCTTTCTTT.

This rearrangement joins TRBV5-5 to TRBJ1-4; 10 bases align to TRBD1. CDR3 length equals 15 residues. The germline CDR1 and CDR2 sequences are SGHKS and YYEKEE (reference sequence). J was trimmed by 6 bases and V by 4 bases; bases with no gene match: 6. The CDR3 DNA reads as TGTGCCAGCAGCCTTCGGGGACAGGGGTATGAAAAACTGTTTTTT. Its protein is CASSLRGQGYEKLFF. Using reference TRBV5-5 and TRBJ1-4 for the parts outside the CDR3, the full variable domain is DAGVTQSPTHLIKTRGQQVTLRCSPISGHKSVSWYQQVLGQGPQFIFQYYEKEERGRGNFPDRFSARQFPNYSSELNVNALLLGDSALYLCASSLRGQGYEKLFFGSGTQLSVL.

This clone was observed a few times. The rearrangement links TRBV7-8 to TRBJ2-7; a weak D match, TRBD2 (6 bases). Germline V CDR1 and CDR2: SGHVS, FQNEAQ. This CDR3 contains 12 residues. Trimming removed 1 base at V and 7 bases at J, with 8 bases between. The CDR3 nucleotides are TGTGCCAGCAGCTTAGGGGGGAGGGAGCAGTACTTC. It codes for CASSLGGREQYF.

The chain has TRBV7-8 and TRBJ2-1, with D perhaps TRBD2 (6 bases). Germline CDR1 is SGHVS and CDR2 is FQNEAQ. Trimming stripped 2 bases from V and 4 bases from J, with 12 bases between. There are 15 residues in the CDR3. The DNA of the CDR3 is TGTGCCAGCAGCTTATGGGGGGAAAGTTACAATGAGCAGTTCTTC. Translating it yields CASSLWGESYNEQFF.

This clone was seen a single time. The chain has TRBV5-1 and TRBJ1-1; 9 nucleotides align to TRBD1. The CDR3 consists of 15 residues. Germline values: CDR1 SGHRS, CDR2 YFSETQ. V lost 4 bases, J lost 3 bases, and 7 bases stayed unmatched. CDR3 in DNA: TGCGCCAGCAGCATCTCACAGGGGGCGGACACTGAAGCTTTCTTT. It yields the protein CASSISQGADTEAFF. The whole variable domain, filled in from reference TRBV5-1 and TRBJ1-1, reads KAGVTQTPRYLIKTRGQQVTLSCSPISGHRSVSWYQQTPGQGLQFLFEYFSETQRNKGNFPGRFSGRQFSNSRSEMNVSTLELGDSALYLCASSISQGADTEAFFGQGTRLTVV.

Worth noting for this clone: This sample includes further DNA sequences coding for the same CDR3. V and J are TRBV9 and TRBJ2-7; 8 bases line up with TRBD1. The length of the CDR3 is 14 residues. CDR1 and CDR2 from the germline V gene are SGDLS and YYNGEE. Trimming at V came to 0 bases and at J to 2 bases, leaving 1 base not matched to a gene. The CDR3 loop reads CASSVGQGTYEQYF. The DNA for the CDR3 is TGTGCCAGCAGCGTAGGACAGGGGACCTACGAGCAGTACTTC.